Below are 13 T cell receptor beta chains sequenced from a single sample in a study of shared clonotypes between healthy human individuals. Only in-frame clones appear in the TCRdb table, and some are missing; sequencing was by immunoSEQ multiplex PCR. Here the sample spans around 2,100,000 clones, about 94% being singletons. Naive CD8 cells lacked CD45RO, underwent positive selection for CCR7 and left out terminally differentiated effector memory CD45RA+ cells. The source material was naive CD8+ T cells sorted from blood. The receptors were sampled from a man between 18 and 29 years old in good health.

This chain links TRBV7-9 with TRBJ2-7; D is perhaps TRBD1 (6 bases). The CDR3 covers 12 residues. V was clipped by 5 bases and J by 7 bases, with 12 bases between them. Germline CDR1 and CDR2: SEHNR and FQNEAQ (reference sequence). The CDR3 bases are TGTGCCAGCAGCCAGGGGAGTGGAGAGCAGTACTTC. This encodes CASSQGSGEQYF.

V gene TRBV28 combines with J gene TRBJ2-4, with D tentatively TRBD1 (6 bases). V lost 3 bases to trimming and J lost 9 bases, with 15 bases between them. The CDR3 spans 14 residues. Germline V lookup: CDR1 MDHEN, CDR2 SYDVKM. CDR3 DNA: TGTGCCAGCAGTTTTACAGGGATGGGGACCATTCAGTACTTC. Residues: CASSFTGMGTIQYF.

The rearrangement joins TRBV7-9 to TRBJ1-5, with D unclear. V shed 5 bases and J shed 2 bases, with 10 bases lying between them. Germline CDR1 and CDR2: SEHNR and FQNEAQ (reference sequence). The CDR3 contains 14 residues. CDR3 amino acids: CASSRSDGNQPQHF. The CDR3 nucleotides read TGTGCCAGCAGCCGATCCGACGGCAATCAGCCCCAGCATTTT.

V is TRBV7-9 and J is TRBJ2-7; no definite D call. This CDR3 has 13 amino acids. Germline CDR1 reads SEHNR; CDR2 reads FQNEAQ (reference sequence). Trimming shortened V by 3 bases and J by 7 bases, and 13 bases separated the two germline ends. In nucleotides, the CDR3 is TGTGCCAGCAGCTTGGGTGGGCCTGAAGAGCAGTACTTC. Amino acids: CASSLGGPEEQYF.

CDR3 region: CASSFGRQGREQFF. The CDR3 DNA reads as TGTGCCAGCAGTTTCGGCCGCCAGGGGCGTGAGCAGTTCTTC. The chain employs TRBV25-1 and TRBJ2-1, with D maybe TRBD1 (6 bases). Trimming shortened V by 5 bases and J by 9 bases, and 17 bases separated the two germline ends. Germline-derived CDR1 and CDR2 are MGHDK and SYGVNS. This CDR3 is built from 14 residues.

This rearrangement joins TRBV11-2 to TRBJ2-7; 9 bases line up with TRBD2. V was clipped by 1 base and J by 5 bases; unmatched bases: 6. Looked up from germline, CDR1 is SGHAT and CDR2 is FQNNGV. The CDR3 covers 15 residues. The chain's CDR3 is CASSLGSSGSNEQYF. The CDR3 nucleotides read TGTGCCAGCAGCTTAGGGAGTAGCGGGAGCAACGAGCAGTACTTC.

J is TRBJ2-3 and V is TRBV7-9; D call uncertain. Trimming left V 5 bases short and J 3 bases short, with 15 bases between. Germline loops: CDR1 SEHNR, CDR2 FQNEAQ (reference sequence). The CDR3 contains 15 residues. In nucleotides, the CDR3 is TGTGCCAGCAGCCACCGACTGAGGCTGACAGATACGCAGTATTTT. This gives the protein CASSHRLRLTDTQYF.

V usage is TRBV7-9 and J usage is TRBJ2-3; no clear D. Germline V gene lookup returns CDR1 SEHNR and CDR2 FQNEAQ (reference sequence). Trimming removed 3 bases from V and 0 bases from J, with 10 bases in between. The CDR3 is 15 residues long. The CDR3 reads CASSFFGSSTDTQYF. In DNA form, the CDR3 reads TGTGCCAGCAGCTTTTTCGGTTCTAGCACAGATACGCAGTATTTT.

The chain recombines TRBV19 with TRBJ2-1; D is ambiguous. Germline V gene data show CDR1 as LNHDA and CDR2 as SQIVND (reference sequence). The CDR3 length is 14 residues. Trimming cost V 3 bases and J 3 bases, with 9 bases left between them. CDR3 coding DNA: TGTGCCAGTAGTATCCGTAGTGGCTACAATGAGCAGTTCTTC. Its translation: CASSIRSGYNEQFF.

The chain couples TRBV11-2 to TRBJ1-4; 9 positions agree with TRBD1. The CDR3 sequence is 17 residues long. V lost 5 bases, J lost 5 bases, and 12 bases stayed unmatched. Germline loops: CDR1 SGHAT, CDR2 FQNNGV. The CDR3 here is CASSKGQGSGQNEKLFF. For the CDR3, the DNA is TGTGCCAGCAGCAAAGGACAGGGGTCGGGACAAAATGAAAAACTGTTTTTT.

CDR3 DNA sequence: TGCGCCAGCAGCTTGGGGACAGTGCCCGGATCCTATAATTCACCCCTCCACTTT. Amino acid sequence: CASSLGTVPGSYNSPLHF. V and J are TRBV5-1 and TRBJ1-6; perhaps TRBD1 as D (6 bases). CDR3 length: 18 residues. In germline, CDR1 is SGHRS, CDR2 YFSETQ. Deletions cut 0 bases from V and 1 base from J, with 14 bases between. The full variable domain, in which reference TRBV5-1 and TRBJ1-6 provide the parts outside the CDR3, is KAGVTQTPRYLIKTRGQQVTLSCSPISGHRSVSWYQQTPGQGLQFLFEYFSETQRNKGNFPGRFSGRQFSNSRSEMNVSTLELGDSALYLCASSLGTVPGSYNSPLHFGNGTRLTVT.

The genes are TRBV19 and TRBJ2-5, with 8 bases matching TRBD2. The CDR3 is made up of 15 amino acids. CDR1 LNHDA and CDR2 SQIVND come from the germline V gene (reference sequence). V shed 3 bases and J 2 bases; nucleotides not matched to a gene: 5. This CDR3 is CASSMGLEGQETQYF. The CDR3 DNA follows: TGTGCCAGTAGTATGGGACTAGAGGGGCAAGAGACCCAGTACTTC.

The rearrangement links TRBV6-5 to TRBJ1-5; D remains ambiguous. The CDR3 is made up of 13 amino acids. Per germline, CDR1 MNHEY and CDR2 SVGAGI. Trimming left V 7 bases short and J 6 bases short, with 13 bases between. In nucleotides, the CDR3 is TGTGCCAGCACCACTGGGGAGGGTCAGCCCCAGCATTTT. Translating it yields CASTTGEGQPQHF.